This T cell receptor (beta chain) is from a study of cytomegalovirus exposure and HLA in healthy donors. Study-wide findings and caveats: Presence/absence analyses assumed roughly uniform sequencing depth across donors, which may not hold. Analysis was performed later, and it showed HLA-associated TCR beta chains to be more clonally expanded than equally common others. Sequence variants that were highly shared formed a cluster that was likely a sequencing artifact.

V lost 4 bases and J lost 2; bases outside the gene matches: 3. The CDR3 is 14 residues long. Germline lookup yields CDR1 SGHRS and CDR2 YFSETQ. Both 60 Vbeta primers and 13 Jbeta primers went into the PCR. Clones were read by immunoSEQ multiplex PCR, and TCRdb kept only the in-frame ones, dropping some. The sample includes under 150,000 clones, 81% of them seen just once. Worth noting for this clone: Its antigen is unknown.

The rearrangement uses TRBV5-1 and TRBJ2-7; 10 positions match TRBD1. This clonotype originated in a man younger than 35 in good health and CMV-seronegative. The sequenced sample consisted of PBMCs. CDR3 region: CASSQDRGAYEQYF. The CDR3 DNA reads as TGCGCCAGCAGCCAGGACAGGGGGGCCTACGAGCAGTACTTC.